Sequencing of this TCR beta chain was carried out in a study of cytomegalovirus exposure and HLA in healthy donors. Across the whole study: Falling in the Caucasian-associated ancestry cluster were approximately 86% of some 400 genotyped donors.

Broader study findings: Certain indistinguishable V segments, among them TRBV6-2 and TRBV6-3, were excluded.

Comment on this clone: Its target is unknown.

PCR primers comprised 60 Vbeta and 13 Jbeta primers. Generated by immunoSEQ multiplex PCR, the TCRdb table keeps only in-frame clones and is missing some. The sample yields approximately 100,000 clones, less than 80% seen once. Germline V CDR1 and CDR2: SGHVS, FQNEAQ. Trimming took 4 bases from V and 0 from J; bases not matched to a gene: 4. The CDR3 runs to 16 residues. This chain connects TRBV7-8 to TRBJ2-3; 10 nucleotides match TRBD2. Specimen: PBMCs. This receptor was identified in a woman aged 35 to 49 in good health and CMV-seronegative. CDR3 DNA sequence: TGTGCCAGCAGCTATAGAGCGGGGGGGAGCACAGATACGCAGTATTTT. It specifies CASSYRAGGSTDTQYF.